This record looks at one T cell receptor (beta chain) sequence and its context. Antigen unknown. The length of the CDR3 is 13 residues. Germline V gene lookup returns CDR1 ENHRY and CDR2 SYGVKD. The V and J ends lost 3 bases and 5 bases respectively, with 10 bases between them. Libraries of TCR beta came from iRepertoire HTBI primers plus Arm-PCR of CDR3 regions. Each CDR3 protein is one row after TCRdb ran MiXCR on the multiplex PCR reads. The table includes a few hundred thousand distinct CDR3 sequences, roughly a quarter detected once. Described time point: persistent/refractory GD, antithyroid drugs over 5 years with positive TRAb. The TCR library was made from RNA that had been extracted from PBMCs in TRIzol. Investigators report Graves' disease was diagnosed under American Thyroid Association guidelines. The data are from a study of regulatory T cells in long-lasting Graves disease. Study conclusions and caveats: When disease was persistent, TRBV28, TRBJ1-2 and TRBJ2-5 were the favored segments.

This chain uses TRBV10-3 with TRBJ2-5; tentatively, D is TRBD1 (5 bases). This specimen consisted of peripheral blood mononuclear cells (PBMCs), obtained when the disease was refractory, from a patient treated with antithyroid drugs. The origin of this receptor is a female donor with Graves disease. CDR3 sequence reads: CAISDMGPETQYF. CDR3 nucleotides: TGTGCCATCAGTGACATGGGGCCGGAGACCCAGTACTTC.